Listed here are 24 T cell receptor beta chains from one sample, sequenced in a study of T cell repertoires in cytomegalovirus infection. From the reads, TCRdb called clonotypes with MiXCR, one entry per CDR3 protein. This table holds roughly 500,000 distinct CDR3 sequences, more than 15% found once. The sequenced sample consisted of CD8+ T cells from PBMCs. The receptors derive from a human donor in good health (CMV status not recorded). Some clones in this sample may be carry-over from other donors' samples.

This clonotype appeared many times. V and J are TRBV6-1 and TRBJ1-2, with D possibly matching TRBD1 (5 bases). Germline CDR1 reads MNHNS; CDR2 reads SASEGT. This CDR3 spans 12 amino acids. V was trimmed by 7 bases and J by 2 bases, leaving 8 bases between them. CDR3 amino acids: CASKGVNYGYTF. CDR3 DNA sequence: TGTGCCAGCAAAGGGGTGAACTATGGCTACACCTTC.

This clonotype was observed a handful of times. V usage is TRBV9 and J usage is TRBJ1-2, with unresolved D. Trimming removed 3 bases at V and 5 bases at J, with 20 bases between. The germline V gene encodes CDR1 SGDLS and CDR2 YYNGEE. The CDR3 runs to 16 residues. DNA of the CDR3: TGTGCCAGCAGCGGGCGGATGCAGGCCCCCCCATATGGCTACACCTTC. Protein sequence: CASSGRMQAPPYGYTF.

V and J are TRBV12-3 or TRBV12-4 and TRBJ2-7, with 16 bases that match TRBD2. The CDR3 spans 14 residues. The trim removed 6 bases at V and 6 bases at J, leaving 2 bases unmatched. CDR3: CASRGTSGGGEQYF. DNA for the CDR3: TGTGCCAGCAGGGGGACTAGCGGGGGGGGCGAGCAGTACTTC.

This clonotype has at least ten counts. V gene TRBV29-1 combines with J gene TRBJ1-1; D might be TRBD1 (6 bases). The CDR3 totals 16 residues. Germline CDR1 SQVTM, CDR2 ANQGSEA. V was clipped by 5 bases and J by 0 bases, with 19 bases between them. The CDR3 DNA reads TGCAGCGTTTTTTCCCGGGACACCTTCATGAACACTGAAGCTTTCTTT. Translation: CSVFSRDTFMNTEAFF.

The gene calls are TRBV27 and TRBJ1-5; D unclear. CDR3 size: 13 residues. Trimming shortened V by 5 bases and J by 0 bases, and 5 bases separated the two germline ends. Germline assignment: CDR1 MNHEY and CDR2 SMNVEV (reference sequence). CDR3 amino acids: CASSTYSNQPQHF. CDR3 nucleotide sequence: TGTGCCAGCAGTACATATAGCAATCAGCCCCAGCATTTT.

The chain uses TRBV20-1 and TRBJ1-1; unclear D gene. V gave up 6 bases and J gave up 11 bases, with 13 bases separating them. The germline gives CDR1 DFQATT, CDR2 SNEGSKA (reference sequence). The CDR3 spans 10 residues. The CDR3 is CSALPFYAFF. The CDR3 DNA is TGCAGTGCGCTCCCCTTTTATGCTTTCTTT.

This clonotype was found many times. This chain joins TRBV6-1 and TRBJ2-7; possibly TRBD1 or TRBD2 for D (5 bases each). The CDR3 runs to 15 residues. Germline V gene lookup returns CDR1 MNHNS and CDR2 SASEGT. V was shortened by 2 bases and J by 3 bases, with 14 bases between the two germline ends. CDR3: CASSETGTTYYEQYF. The CDR3 DNA reads TGTGCCAGCAGTGAAACCGGGACCACCTACTACGAGCAGTACTTC.

As concerns this clonotype: Likely a read error: the CDR3 ends without its conserved phenylalanine or tryptophan. This chain connects TRBV12-3 or TRBV12-4 to TRBJ2-1; D remains unclear. This CDR3 is built from 15 residues. With 0 bases removed from V and 4 bases from J, the gap between germline ends came to 10 bases. CDR3 nucleotide sequence: TGTGCCAGCAGTTTAGCCTTCGCCGCTTACAATGAGCAGTTCTTA. Amino acid sequence: CASSLAFAAYNEQFL.

V is TRBV7-9 and J is TRBJ1-1; possibly TRBD1 for D (5 bases). The CDR3 consists of 13 residues. V was trimmed by 4 bases and J by 11 bases, leaving 17 bases between them. Germline values: CDR1 SEHNR, CDR2 FQNEAQ (reference sequence). CDR3: CASSSPREEGAFF. CDR3 sequence (DNA): TGTGCCAGCAGCTCCCCCAGGGAAGAGGGTGCTTTCTTT.

This clonotype showed up just a few times. The rearrangement joins TRBV4-1 to TRBJ2-7; 9 bases agree with TRBD1. The CDR3 is made up of 15 amino acids. V lost 0 bases, J lost 2 bases, and 2 bases stayed unmatched. Looked up from germline, CDR1 is MGHRA and CDR2 is YSYEKL. The CDR3 region is CASSQETGGTYEQYF. CDR3 coding DNA: TGCGCCAGCAGCCAAGAGACAGGGGGAACCTACGAGCAGTACTTC.

This clonotype was counted many times. This chain uses TRBV6-5 with TRBJ2-1, with a tentative D call TRBD1 (6 bases). Germline CDR1 MNHEY, CDR2 SVGAGI. The CDR3 is 15 residues long. V lost 6 bases and J 3 bases, leaving 15 bases between the germline ends. CDR3: CASSEARGNYNEQFF. DNA for the CDR3: TGTGCCAGCAGCGAGGCCAGGGGTAACTACAATGAGCAGTTCTTC.

A few counts support this clonotype. This sequence joins TRBV10-2 and TRBJ2-1; D possibly uses TRBD1 or TRBD2 (5 bases each). Germline lookup yields CDR1 WSHSY and CDR2 SAAADI. The CDR3 loop spans 15 amino acids. The V and J ends lost 7 bases and 0 bases respectively, with 13 bases between them. DNA of the CDR3: TGCGCCAGCAATCCGCTTGGGGGCTCCTACAATGAGCAGTTCTTC. Translating gives CASNPLGGSYNEQFF.

This clonotype showed up many times. It is unclear where the CDR3 begins or ends on the DNA, so no DNA is shown, and the CDR3 is as TCRdb lists it. This chain links TRBV7-9 with TRBJ2-6; no check of the table's D call, TRBD1, against the DNA was made. The length of the CDR3 is 20 amino acids, counting both ends. Germline loops: CDR1 SEHNR, CDR2 FQNEAQ (reference sequence). The CDR3 reads CASSLPNSGANVLTFSLLTF.

This clonotype has a handful of counts. The chain uses TRBV5-1 and TRBJ2-3; tentatively, D is TRBD2 (5 bases). The CDR3 loop spans 16 amino acids. Germline V gives CDR1 SGHRS, CDR2 YFSETQ. With 6 bases removed from V and 1 base from J, the gap between germline ends came to 18 bases. CDR3 DNA sequence: TGCGCCAGCAACTCCTTCTGGGGTAGCGGCACAGATACGCAGTATTTT. It specifies CASNSFWGSGTDTQYF.

This clonotype came up many times. The chain combines TRBV6-5 with TRBJ2-7; 7 bases fit TRBD2. The V and J ends lost 0 bases and 4 bases, in that order; junction bases with no gene match: 6. This CDR3 is 15 amino acids long. Germline lookup yields CDR1 MNHEY and CDR2 SVGAGI. CDR3 residues: CASSYSSGAKYEQYF. For the CDR3, the DNA is TGTGCCAGCAGTTACTCGAGCGGGGCCAAGTACGAGCAGTACTTC.

This clonotype was counted only a few times. The chain carries TRBV12-5 and TRBJ1-2, with 7 bases lining up with TRBD1. With V trimmed by 0 bases and J by 5 bases, 3 bases remained unmatched. Germline V gene sequence: CDR1 LGHNT, CDR2 FRNRAP. The CDR3 totals 14 residues. The CDR3 DNA sequence: TGTGCTAGTGGTTTGGTGGGGACAGCTTATGGCTACACCTTC. Amino acids: CASGLVGTAYGYTF.

This clonotype came up many times. J is TRBJ1-2 and V is TRBV12-5; no clear D gene. Germline V lookup: CDR1 LGHNT, CDR2 FRNRAP. The length of the CDR3 is 14 residues. V was cut by 4 bases and J by 3 bases, with 12 bases left in between. The chain's CDR3 is CASGWDGPDYGYTF. The CDR3 DNA is TGTGCTAGTGGTTGGGATGGACCGGACTATGGCTACACCTTC.

This clonotype was counted between two and nine times. The chain combines TRBV20-1 with TRBJ2-2; 10 nucleotides align to TRBD1. The CDR3 contains 15 residues. The V gene's germline CDR1 is DFQATT and CDR2 SNEGSKA (reference sequence). V dropped 2 bases and J dropped 3; count of bases not matched to a gene: 3. The CDR3 DNA is TGCAGTGCTAGACGGGACAGGGGATACACCGGGGAGCTGTTTTTT. This translates into CSARRDRGYTGELFF.

This clonotype was counted a few times. The chain uses TRBV20-1 and TRBJ2-7; 13 bases align to TRBD2. V trimming: 6 bases; J trimming: 6 bases; junction bases outside the gene matches: 8. Germline V lookup: CDR1 DFQATT, CDR2 SNEGSKA (reference sequence). This CDR3 region has 14 residues. This CDR3 is CSAPGLAGVGEQYF. CDR3 nucleotides: TGCAGTGCCCCCGGACTAGCGGGAGTAGGCGAGCAGTACTTC.

This clonotype has a count of ten or more. The chain carries TRBV7-6 and TRBJ2-2; 7 bases match TRBD2. CDR1 and CDR2 from the germline V gene are SGHVS and FNYEAQ. There are 15 residues in the CDR3. The V gene end was trimmed by 3 bases and the J gene end by 3 bases; junction bases not matched to a gene: 4. CDR3 in DNA: TGTGCCAGCAGCTTCCCTAGCGGACACACCGGGGAGCTGTTTTTT. Protein product: CASSFPSGHTGELFF. Drawing the rest from reference TRBV7-6 and TRBJ2-2, the complete variable domain is GAGVSQSPRYKVTKRGQDVALRCDPISGHVSLYWYRQALGQGPEFLTYFNYEAQQDKSGLPNDRFSAERPEGSISTLTIQRTEQRDSAMYRCASSFPSGHTGELFFGEGSRLTVL.

This clonotype has ten or more counts. V usage is TRBV10-3 and J usage is TRBJ2-3, with D unresolved. Germline CDR1 ENHRY, CDR2 SYGVKD. Trimming left V 2 bases short and J 3 bases short, with 12 bases between. This CDR3 contains 15 residues. The DNA for the CDR3 is TGTGCCATCAGTGAGAACGGCAGAAGTACAGATACGCAGTATTTT. Amino acid sequence: CAISENGRSTDTQYF.

This chain connects TRBV19 to TRBJ2-7, with D tentatively TRBD1 or TRBD2 (5 bases each). From germline, CDR1 is LNHDA and CDR2 SQIVND (reference sequence). Between the trimmed V and J ends, which lost 7 bases and 6 bases, there was a span of 16 bases. The CDR3 consists of 13 residues. This CDR3 is CASTGTLTGEQYF. CDR3 in DNA: TGTGCCAGTACGGGGACCCTTACGGGCGAGCAGTACTTC.

The rearrangement links TRBV3-1 to TRBJ2-5; the match to TRBD1 covers 10 bases. V dropped 3 bases and J dropped 5; count of bases not matched to a gene: 9. Germline assignment: CDR1 LGHDT and CDR2 YNNKEL (reference sequence). The CDR3 runs 16 residues. The CDR3 reads CASSQLRDRGGETQYF. CDR3 bases: TGTGCCAGCAGCCAGCTCCGGGACAGGGGAGGGGAGACCCAGTACTTC.

The chain carries TRBV18 and TRBJ2-1; D not resolved. CDR3 length: 14 amino acids. Germline V gives CDR1 KGHSH, CDR2 LQKENI. Trimming took 5 bases from V and 5 from J, leaving 13 bases between them. CDR3 sequence: CASSSQLRDNEQFF. The CDR3 DNA reads TGTGCCAGCTCAAGCCAGCTTAGGGACAATGAGCAGTTCTTC.